These T cell receptor beta chains were read from a single sample in a study of blood T cell repertoires in COVID-19. Profiled with immunoSEQ multiplex PCR; TCRdb holds only in-frame clones, not every one. The table shows approximately 210,000 clones, with 65% to 85% occurring only once. Sequenced: PBMCs or T cells enriched from blood (not recorded which). The source of these receptors is a man aged 30 to 39 with acute COVID-19. Both conserved end residues are part of each CDR3. The D gene is left open where the match is weak. Clone sizes are given selectively: once, few, many, or a class where the clone is expanded.

d_call,j_call,clone_size,cdr3_length,v_call,cdr3_nt,cdr3_aa
-,TRBJ1-1,-,15,TRBV13,TGTGCCAGCAGCGCCAATGGGCAGGGGAAGACTGAAGCTTTCTTT,CASSANGQGKTEAFF
-,TRBJ2-3,-,14,TRBV19,TGTGCCAGTACCTCTGACAGGTTGGCAGATACGCAGTATTTT,CASTSDRLADTQYF
TRBD1,TRBJ1-2,-,17,TRBV7-9,TGTGCCAGCAGCTTAGTAGGGACAGGTTGGGGCTCTGCCGGCTACACCTTC,CASSLVGTGWGSAGYTF
-,TRBJ1-1,-,15,TRBV7-3,TGTGCCAGCAGCTTATACCAGTACATGAACACTGAAGCTTTCTTT,CASSLYQYMNTEAFF
-,TRBJ2-1,-,13,TRBV6-4,TGTGCCAGCAGTGCCTCAATTAGCGGTGAGCAGTTCTTC,CASSASISGEQFF
TRBD1,TRBJ2-7,-,14,TRBV10-2,TGCGCCAGCAGATCCGGGACAGGGACCTACGAGCAGTACTTC,CASRSGTGTYEQYF
TRBD2,TRBJ2-7,-,14,TRBV9,TGTGCCAGCAGCGTAGCGGGCGGGGGGTACGAGCAGTACTTC,CASSVAGGGYEQYF
TRBD2,TRBJ2-1,-,16,TRBV3-1/TRBV3-2,TGTGCCAGCAGCCCCCGACTAGCGGGGGCCTACAATGAGCAGTTCTTC,CASSPRLAGAYNEQFF
-,TRBJ2-2,-,15,TRBV5-1,TGCGCCAGCACCCAGACACTTTCGAACACCGGGGAGCTGTTTTTT,CASTQTLSNTGELFF
TRBD1,TRBJ2-7,-,16,TRBV7-3,TGTGCCAGCAGCCTGGACGGGACAGGGAATTCCTACGAGCAGTACTTC,CASSLDGTGNSYEQYF
-,TRBJ1-2,-,11,TRBV12-3/TRBV12-4,TGTGCCAGCAGTTTATCGGGTGGCTACACCTTC,CASSLSGGYTF
TRBD1,TRBJ1-5,-,17,TRBV30,TGTGCCTGGAGTGCCCGGGACAGGGGCCATAGCAATCAGCCCCAGCATTTT,CAWSARDRGHSNQPQHF
-,TRBJ2-5,once,14,TRBV5-4,TGTGCCAGCAGCCGGGTTGGGACAACCGAGACCCAGTACTTC,CASSRVGTTETQYF
-,TRBJ1-3,few,14,TRBV29-1,TGCAGCGTTGAATCCAGGGCCTCTGGAAACACCATATATTTT,CSVESRASGNTIYF
-,TRBJ2-1,-,13,TRBV5-7,TGTGCCAGCAGCCAAGGACTGGGCAATGAGCAGTTCTTC,CASSQGLGNEQFF
-,TRBJ2-5,-,13,TRBV19,TGTGCCAGTAGTGACCTAAGGGGGGAGACCCAGTACTTC,CASSDLRGETQYF
TRBD1,TRBJ2-7,-,15,TRBV24-1,TGTGCCACCAGTGACGCGACAGGGGGTAGTAACGAGCAGTACTTC,CATSDATGGSNEQYF
TRBD1,TRBJ2-1,few,16,TRBV5-1,TGCGCCAGCAGCTTAACCCGGACAGGGGGCTTGAATGAGCAGTTCTTC,CASSLTRTGGLNEQFF
-,TRBJ2-1,-,11,TRBV2,TGTGCCAGCAGTGGTCGGGATGAGCAGTTCTTC,CASSGRDEQFF
-,TRBJ2-7,-,14,TRBV19,TGTGCCAGTAGTATAGCGCAGGGTGCCTACGAGCAGTACTTC,CASSIAQGAYEQYF
TRBD2,TRBJ2-5,many,17,TRBV5-1,TGCGCCAGCAGCTACGGACTAGCGGGGGGGAGCCAAGAGACCCAGTACTTC,CASSYGLAGGSQETQYF
TRBD1,TRBJ1-1,-,14,TRBV5-4,TGTGCCAGCAGCTTACAGGGGGGATACACTGAAGCTTTCTTT,CASSLQGGYTEAFF
TRBD1,TRBJ1-1,-,13,TRBV9,TGTGCCAGCAGCGAACGGGACAGCACTGAAGCTTTCTTT,CASSERDSTEAFF
-,TRBJ1-5,few,13,TRBV18,TGTGCCAGCTCACGAGACAAGTATCAGCCCCAGCATTTT,CASSRDKYQPQHF
TRBD1,TRBJ2-7,few,13,TRBV19,TGTGCCAGTAGCCAAGACAGGGTGCAAGAGCAGTACTTC,CASSQDRVQEQYF
TRBD2,TRBJ2-7,once,15,TRBV5-1,TGCGCCAGCAGCTTGGGGACTAGCTCTGCCTACGAGCAGTACTTC,CASSLGTSSAYEQYF
-,TRBJ1-6,once,12,TRBV9,TGTGCCAGCAGCGAGGAGAATTCACCCCTCCACTTT,CASSEENSPLHF
-,TRBJ2-5,few,13,TRBV3-1/TRBV3-2,TGTGCCAGCAGCCGCAGGTTGGGAGAGACCCAGTACTTC,CASSRRLGETQYF
-,TRBJ1-4,-,16,TRBV4-1,TGCGCCAGCAGCCAGGGGGGTTTTTCAACTAATGAAAAACTGTTTTTT,CASSQGGFSTNEKLFF
-,TRBJ1-6,-,14,TRBV13,TGTGCCAGCAGCGAACAGGGATTAGGTTCACCCCTCCACTTT,CASSEQGLGSPLHF
-,TRBJ1-5,-,14,TRBV23-1,TGCGCCAGCATTATGGAGGGAACTCGTCAGCCCCAGCATTTT,CASIMEGTRQPQHF
-,TRBJ1-2,-,14,TRBV27,TGTGCCAGCAGGAGGGGGGGGTTGGACTATGGCTACACCTTC,CASRRGGLDYGYTF
-,TRBJ1-3,-,14,TRBV30,TGTGCCTGCACGGGAGCAGTTTCTGGAAACACCATATATTTT,CACTGAVSGNTIYF
TRBD1,TRBJ2-1,-,16,TRBV7-6,TGTGCCAGCAGCGGGGCTTTTGGACAGGGGGGCAATGAGCAGTTCTTC,CASSGAFGQGGNEQFF
-,TRBJ1-3,once,16,TRBV11-2,TGTGCCAGCAGTACCGAGACAGCCTTCTCTGGAAACACCATATATTTT,CASSTETAFSGNTIYF
-,TRBJ2-2,-,14,TRBV19,TGTGCCAGTAGTAGGGGGCACAACACCGGGGAGCTGTTTTTT,CASSRGHNTGELFF
-,TRBJ1-2,-,13,TRBV18,TGTGCCAGCTCACCATCCAGGGGCTATGGCTACACCTTC,CASSPSRGYGYTF
-,TRBJ1-6,-,16,TRBV19,TGTGCCAGTAGGATCGCCCTCGCGACAGCTAATTCACCCCTCCACTTT,CASRIALATANSPLHF
TRBD1,TRBJ1-2,-,14,TRBV13,TGTGCCAGCAGCTTAGGGACAGGGGCCACTGGCTACACCTTC,CASSLGTGATGYTF
TRBD1,TRBJ2-7,-,15,TRBV9,TGTGCCAGCAGCGTGGGGACAGGGGTCCCCTACGAGCAGTACTTC,CASSVGTGVPYEQYF